The 7 T cell receptor beta chains below all came from one sample that was sequenced in a study of shared clonotypes between healthy human individuals. Using immunoSEQ multiplex PCR, the repertoire was profiled, and TCRdb retains in-frame clones only, with some absent. The sample shows 950,000 to 1,100,000 clones, around 82% of them seen only once. Input material: memory CD4+ T cells from PBMCs. The subset: CD45RA-negative fraction. The receptors were gathered from a man between 18 and 29 years old in good health. Some clones in this sample may be carry-over from other donors' samples.

The V and J genes are TRBV6-1 and TRBJ2-7, with a possible D match to TRBD1 (5 bases). This CDR3 contains 14 residues. From germline, CDR1 is MNHNS and CDR2 SASEGT. V gave up 4 bases and J gave up 2 bases, with 12 bases separating them. This CDR3 reads CASSAQGWTYEQYF. The CDR3 region has the DNA TGTGCCAGCAGTGCCCAGGGTTGGACCTACGAGCAGTACTTC.

The chain employs TRBV7-2 and TRBJ2-3; no reliable D call. CDR3 size: 12 residues. In germline, CDR1 is SGHTA, CDR2 FQGNSA. V lost 1 base to trimming and J lost 6 bases, with 5 bases between them. CDR3 in amino acids: CASSLETDTQYF. The CDR3 DNA follows: TGTGCCAGCAGCTTAGAGACGGATACGCAGTATTTT. Full variable domain (outside the CDR3, taken from reference TRBV7-2 and TRBJ2-3): GAGVSQSPSNKVTEKGKDVELRCDPISGHTALYWYRQSLGQGLEFLIYFQGNSAPDKSGLPSDRFSAERTGGSVSTLTIQRTQQEDSAVYLCASSLETDTQYFGPGTRLTVL.

The CDR3 nucleotides read TGTGCCAGCAGTGTATTCCAGGGACGGGGTCAGCCCCAGCATTTT. Residues: CASSVFQGRGQPQHF. The V gene is TRBV6-1, the J gene TRBJ1-5; D perhaps matches TRBD1 (5 bases). The germline gives CDR1 MNHNS, CDR2 SASEGT. The CDR3 extends over 15 amino acids. The V and J ends lost 4 bases and 6 bases respectively, with 16 bases between them.

The chain couples TRBV5-6 to TRBJ2-3; D perhaps matches TRBD1 (6 bases). Germline V CDR1 and CDR2: SGHDT, YYEEEE. CDR3 length: 16 residues. The V end lost 4 bases, the J end lost 2 bases, and 17 bases lay between the germline ends. CDR3 amino acids: CASSPRDTSLTDTQYF. In DNA, the CDR3 is TGTGCCAGCAGCCCCCGGGACACCTCCCTCACAGATACGCAGTATTTT.

The chain joins TRBV5-1 to TRBJ2-5; 9 bases align to TRBD1. The J segment lost 5 bases and the V segment lost 4 bases, leaving 12 bases of the junction unmatched. Germline V gene data show CDR1 as SGHRS and CDR2 as YFSETQ. This CDR3 contains 16 residues. In DNA form, the CDR3 reads TGCGCCAGCAGCCGATTCGCAACAGGGGGCGCCGAGACCCAGTACTTC. This codes for CASSRFATGGAETQYF.

This clone has just one count. The CDR3, as DNA: TGCGCCAGCAGCCCGCCGGGAGCGGGAGGGCCTTACAATGAGCAGTTCTTC. Translating it yields CASSPPGAGGPYNEQFF. The chain recombines TRBV5-1 with TRBJ2-1; 10 bases are a match to TRBD2. V gave up 4 bases and J gave up 4 bases; unmatched junction bases: 11. There are 17 residues in the CDR3. Germline assignment: CDR1 SGHRS and CDR2 YFSETQ.

The chain uses TRBV9 and TRBJ2-1; D is undetermined. Germline V gene sequence: CDR1 SGDLS, CDR2 YYNGEE. With 0 bases removed from V and 7 bases from J, the gap between germline ends came to 11 bases. The CDR3 spans 14 residues. CDR3 loop: CASSVAGRQNEQFF. DNA of the CDR3: TGTGCCAGCAGCGTAGCTGGCAGGCAGAATGAGCAGTTCTTC.